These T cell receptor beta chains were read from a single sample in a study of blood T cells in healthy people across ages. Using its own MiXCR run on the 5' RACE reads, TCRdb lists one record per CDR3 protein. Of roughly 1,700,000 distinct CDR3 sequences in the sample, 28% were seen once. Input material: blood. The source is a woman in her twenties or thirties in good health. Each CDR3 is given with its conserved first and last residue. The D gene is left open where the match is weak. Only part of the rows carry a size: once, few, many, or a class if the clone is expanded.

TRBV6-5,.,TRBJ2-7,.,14,TGTGCCAGCAAAAGGGCGGGGAGACCCTACGAGCAGTACTTC,CASKRAGRPYEQYF
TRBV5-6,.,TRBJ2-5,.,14,TGTGCCAGCAGCCCTGTCATGGGGAGCGAGACCCAGTACTTC,CASSPVMGSETQYF
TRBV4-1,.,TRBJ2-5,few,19,TGCGCCAGCAGCCAATCCACCCCAGAGGGGACGGGGACGCAAGAGACCCAGTACTTC,CASSQSTPEGTGTQETQYF
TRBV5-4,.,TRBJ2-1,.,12,TGTGCCAGCAGCATTTACGGCGGTGAGCAGTTCTTC,CASSIYGGEQFF
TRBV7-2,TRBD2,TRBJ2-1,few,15,TGTGCCAGCAGCTTAACTGCGGGGGGTTGGAATGAGCAGTTCTTC,CASSLTAGGWNEQFF
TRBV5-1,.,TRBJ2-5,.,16,TGCGCCAGCAGCTTGGCCAGCGGCGCCTCCCAAGAGACCCAGTACTTC,CASSLASGASQETQYF
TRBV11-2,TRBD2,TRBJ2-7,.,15,TGTGCCAGCAGCCTCCGGACTAGCGGGTTAAACGAGCAGTACTTC,CASSLRTSGLNEQYF
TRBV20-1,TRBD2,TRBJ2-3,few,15,TGCAGTGCTGAGGGACTAGCGCCTAGCACAGATACGCAGTATTTT,CSAEGLAPSTDTQYF
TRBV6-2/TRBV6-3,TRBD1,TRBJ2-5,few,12,TGTGCCGCCCGGGACAGCCAAGAGACCCAGTACTTC,CAARDSQETQYF
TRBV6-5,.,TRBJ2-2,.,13,TGTGCCAGCAGGGGGGGCGCTGGTGGGGAGCTGTTTTTT,CASRGGAGGELFF
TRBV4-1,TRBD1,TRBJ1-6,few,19,TGCGCCAGCAGCGCCCGGGACAGCCCAATGAGCTCCTATAATTCACCCCTCCACTTT,CASSARDSPMSSYNSPLHF
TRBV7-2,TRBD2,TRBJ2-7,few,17,TGTGCCAGCAGCTTAGCGCGGACTAGCGGGAGTTTCTACGAGCAGTACTTC,CASSLARTSGSFYEQYF
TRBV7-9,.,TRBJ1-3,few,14,TGTGCCAGCAGCGGAGGGCCCCGGCGGGGCACCATATATTTT,CASSGGPRRGTIYF
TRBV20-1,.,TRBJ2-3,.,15,TGCAGTGCTAGAATGGCGGGGGCTAGCACAGATACGCAGTATTTT,CSARMAGASTDTQYF
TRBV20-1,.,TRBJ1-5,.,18,TGCAGTGCTACCGATCCGGGACGAAGGGCGTATAGCAATCAGCCCCAGCATTTT,CSATDPGRRAYSNQPQHF
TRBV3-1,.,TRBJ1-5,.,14,TGTGCCAGCAGCCACGGTGAGAGCAATCAGCCCCAGCATTTT,CASSHGESNQPQHF
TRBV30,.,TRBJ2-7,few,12,TGTGCCTGGAGTTACCAGTCCGGCGAGCAGTACTTC,CAWSYQSGEQYF
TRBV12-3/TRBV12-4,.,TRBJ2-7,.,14,TGTGCCAGCAGTCCTTACGAGAGGGGGGACGAGCAGTACTTC,CASSPYERGDEQYF
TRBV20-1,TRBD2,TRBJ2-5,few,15,TGCAGTGCCTGGACTAGCGGGGGGTCCCAAGAGACCCAGTACTTC,CSAWTSGGSQETQYF
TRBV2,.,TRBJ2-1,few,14,TGTGCCAGCATGGGCGGGGGCCTCTACAATGAGCAGTTCTTC,CASMGGGLYNEQFF